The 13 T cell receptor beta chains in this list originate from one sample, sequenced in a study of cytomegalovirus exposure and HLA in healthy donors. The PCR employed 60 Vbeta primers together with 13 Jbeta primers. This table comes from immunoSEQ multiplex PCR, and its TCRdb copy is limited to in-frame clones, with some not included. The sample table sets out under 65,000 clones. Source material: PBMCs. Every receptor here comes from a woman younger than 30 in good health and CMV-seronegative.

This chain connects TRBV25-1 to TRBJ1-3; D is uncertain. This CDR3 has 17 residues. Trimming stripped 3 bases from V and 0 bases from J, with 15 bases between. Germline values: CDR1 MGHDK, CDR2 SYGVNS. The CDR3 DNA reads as TGTGCCAGCAGTGACGCCCCCGGGAGCCACTCTGGAAACACCATATATTTT. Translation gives CASSDAPGSHSGNTIYF.

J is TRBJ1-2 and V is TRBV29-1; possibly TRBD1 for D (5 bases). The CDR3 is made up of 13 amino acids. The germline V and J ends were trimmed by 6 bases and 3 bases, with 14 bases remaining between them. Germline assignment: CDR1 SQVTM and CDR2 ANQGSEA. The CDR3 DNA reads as TGCAGCGTCGCCGGGGGGTATGACTATGGCTACACCTTC. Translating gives CSVAGGYDYGYTF. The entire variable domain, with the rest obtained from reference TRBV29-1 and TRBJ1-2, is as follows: SAVISQKPSRDICQRGTSLTIQCQVDSQVTMMFWYRQQPGQSLTLIATANQGSEATYESGFVIDKFPISRPNLTFSTLTVSNMSPEDSSIYLCSVAGGYDYGYTFGSGTRLTVV.

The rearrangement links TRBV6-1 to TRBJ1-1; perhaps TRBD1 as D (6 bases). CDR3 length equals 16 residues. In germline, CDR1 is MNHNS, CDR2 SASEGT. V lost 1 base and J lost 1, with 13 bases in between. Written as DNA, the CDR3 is TGTGCCAGCAGTGAAGAAAGGACAGTCCGGAACACTGAAGCTTTCTTT. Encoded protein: CASSEERTVRNTEAFF.

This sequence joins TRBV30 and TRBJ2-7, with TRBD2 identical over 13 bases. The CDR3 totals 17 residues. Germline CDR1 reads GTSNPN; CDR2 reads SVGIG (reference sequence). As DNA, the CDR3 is TGTGCTCAGAGTTCGACTAGCGGGAGGTCCCCTGTTTACGAGCAGTACTTC. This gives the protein CAQSSTSGRSPVYEQYF.

Here the CDR3 reads CASSQEQGKANSPLHF. DNA of the CDR3: TGCGCCAGCAGCCAAGAACAGGGCAAAGCTAATTCACCCCTCCACTTT. The genes are TRBV4-1 and TRBJ1-6; tentatively, D is TRBD1 (6 bases). The CDR3 extends over 16 amino acids. Germline values: CDR1 MGHRA, CDR2 YSYEKL. Trimming took off 0 bases at V and 6 bases at J, with 12 bases between the two ends.

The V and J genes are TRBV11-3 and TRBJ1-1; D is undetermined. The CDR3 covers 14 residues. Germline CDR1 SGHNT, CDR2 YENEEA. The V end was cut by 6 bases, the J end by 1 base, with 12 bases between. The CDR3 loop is CASRSRGQNTEAFF. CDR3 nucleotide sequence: TGTGCCAGCAGGTCGCGTGGTCAGAACACTGAAGCTTTCTTT.

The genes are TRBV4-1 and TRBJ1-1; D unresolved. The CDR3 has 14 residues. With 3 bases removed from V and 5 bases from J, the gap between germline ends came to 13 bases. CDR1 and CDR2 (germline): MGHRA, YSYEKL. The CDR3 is CASSQASGGTEAFF. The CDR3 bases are TGCGCCAGCAGCCAGGCCTCAGGAGGGACTGAAGCTTTCTTT.

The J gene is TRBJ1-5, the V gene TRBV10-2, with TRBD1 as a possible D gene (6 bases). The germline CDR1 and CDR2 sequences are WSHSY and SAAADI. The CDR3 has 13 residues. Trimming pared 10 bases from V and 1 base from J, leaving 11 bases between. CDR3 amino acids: CATQQGSNQPQHF. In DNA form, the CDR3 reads TGCGCCACCCAACAGGGAAGCAATCAGCCCCAGCATTTT.

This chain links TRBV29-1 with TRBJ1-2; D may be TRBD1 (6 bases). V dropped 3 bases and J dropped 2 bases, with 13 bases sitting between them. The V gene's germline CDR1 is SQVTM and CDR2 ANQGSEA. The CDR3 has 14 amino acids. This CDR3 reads CSVEMAGANYGYTF. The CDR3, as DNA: TGCAGCGTTGAGATGGCAGGGGCAAACTATGGCTACACCTTC.

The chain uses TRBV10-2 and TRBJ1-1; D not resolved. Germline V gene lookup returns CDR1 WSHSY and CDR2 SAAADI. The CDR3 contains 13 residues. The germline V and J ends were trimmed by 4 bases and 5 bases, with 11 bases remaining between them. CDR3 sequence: CASSAGGGTEAFF. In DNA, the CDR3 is TGCGCCAGCAGTGCGGGAGGAGGGACTGAAGCTTTCTTT.

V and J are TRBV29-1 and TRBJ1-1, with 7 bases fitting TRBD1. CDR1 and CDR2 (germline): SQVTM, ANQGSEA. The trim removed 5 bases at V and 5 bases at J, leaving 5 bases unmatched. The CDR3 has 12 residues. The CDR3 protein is CSVYRGGTEAFF. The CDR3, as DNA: TGCAGCGTTTACAGGGGTGGTACTGAAGCTTTCTTT.

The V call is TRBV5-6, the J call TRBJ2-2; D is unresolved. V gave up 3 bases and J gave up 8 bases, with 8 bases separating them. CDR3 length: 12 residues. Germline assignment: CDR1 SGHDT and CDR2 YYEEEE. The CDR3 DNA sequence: TGTGCCAGCAGCTCTAGGCCTGGGGAGCTGTTTTTT. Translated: CASSSRPGELFF.

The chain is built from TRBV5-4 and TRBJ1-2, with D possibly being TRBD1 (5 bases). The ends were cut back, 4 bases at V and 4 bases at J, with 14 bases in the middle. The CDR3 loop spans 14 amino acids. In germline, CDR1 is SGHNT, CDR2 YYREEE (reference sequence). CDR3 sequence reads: CASSTSQGSYGYTF. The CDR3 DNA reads TGTGCCAGCAGCACGAGTCAGGGAAGCTATGGCTACACCTTC.